Listed below are T cell receptor beta chains from one sample, sequenced in a study of blood T cells in healthy people across ages. TCRdb fed the 5' RACE reads into MiXCR, producing one record per CDR3 protein. The sample records about 680,000 distinct CDR3 sequences, approximately 50% being singletons. Material for sequencing was blood. The source of these receptors is a woman aged 55-69 years in good health. Both conserved end residues are part of each CDR3. Fields, in order: V gene, clone size, D gene, J gene, CDR3 DNA, CDR3 protein. D genes are given only for firm matches. The size field is filled for only some rows; it gives once, few, many or a size class.

>TRBV5-1|NA|NA|TRBJ1-1
TGCGCCAGCCGAGGGGATATTATAGGGCCCACTGAAGCTTTCTTT
CASRGDIIGPTEAFF
>TRBV3-1|NA|TRBD1|TRBJ2-1
TGTGCCAGCAGCCGTGGGGACAGGGCTTACAATGAGCAGTTCTTC
CASSRGDRAYNEQFF
>TRBV12-3/TRBV12-4|NA|NA|TRBJ2-3
TGTGCCAGCAGTTTCCGCAGAGGGCGGGGAGATACGCAGTATTTT
CASSFRRGRGDTQYF
>TRBV10-3|NA|NA|TRBJ2-5
TGTGCCATCAGTGAGTCGGGGGGACAGCAAGAGACCCAGTACTTC
CAISESGGQQETQYF
>TRBV29-1|NA|TRBD2|TRBJ2-3
TGCAGCGTTGACGGACTAGCGCCTAGCACAGATATGCAGTATTTT
CSVDGLAPSTDMQYF
>TRBV7-3|NA|NA|TRBJ2-5
TGTGCCAGCAGCTTAGGGCGGGGCTACCAAGAGACCCAGTACTTC
CASSLGRGYQETQYF
>TRBV3-1|few|NA|TRBJ2-1
TGTGCCAGCAGCCAAGAGTCCAGGAAGGAGTTCTTC
CASSQESRKEFF
>TRBV11-2|NA|NA|TRBJ2-6
TGTGCCAGCAGCTTAGCCCGGTTGGGTGGGGCCAACGTCCTGACTTTC
CASSLARLGGANVLTF
>TRBV28|NA|TRBD1|TRBJ1-6
TGTGCCAGCGCTCCGAGGGACAGGCCGAATTCACCCCTCCACTTT
CASAPRDRPNSPLHF
>TRBV7-2|NA|NA|TRBJ2-5
TGTGCCAGCAGCCATGGACAGTCTTTGGGGAACAATGAGCAGTACTTC
CASSHGQSLGNNEQYF
>TRBV6-2/TRBV6-3|NA|NA|TRBJ2-4
TGTGCCAGCAAGAACCCGGGATTAGCCAAAAACATTCAGTACTTC
CASKNPGLAKNIQYF